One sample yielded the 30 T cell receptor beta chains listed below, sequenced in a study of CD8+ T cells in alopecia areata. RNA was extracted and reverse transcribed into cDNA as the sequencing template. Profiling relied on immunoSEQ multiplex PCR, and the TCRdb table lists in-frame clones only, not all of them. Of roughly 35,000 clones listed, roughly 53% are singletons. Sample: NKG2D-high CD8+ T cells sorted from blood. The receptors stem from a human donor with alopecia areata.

CDR3: CASSQNRLAPRYTQYF. CDR3 nucleotides: TGTGCCAGCAGCCAAAACCGACTAGCCCCGCGCTATACGCAGTATTTT. This chain uses TRBV14 with TRBJ2-3, with 7 bases lining up with TRBD2. This CDR3 is built from 16 residues. CDR1 and CDR2 (germline): SGHDN, FVKESK. Trimming removed 2 bases from V and 7 bases from J; junction bases left unmatched: 12.

CDR3 coding DNA: TGTGCCAGCAGCTTGAAGCGGGAGGTGAAAGTAGAGACCCAGTACTTC. This encodes CASSLKREVKVETQYF. The chain employs TRBV5-4 and TRBJ2-5; 9 positions match TRBD2. The germline V gene has CDR1 SGHNT and CDR2 YYREEE (reference sequence). CDR3 length equals 16 residues. Trimming cost V 1 base and J 4 bases; bases outside gene matches: 8.

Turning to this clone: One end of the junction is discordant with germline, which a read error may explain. The CDR3 is CASSFSGSFNEQFF. The CDR3 DNA sequence: TGTGCCAGCAGCTTTAGCGGGTCCTTCAATGAGCAGTTCTTC. The chain joins TRBV7-3 to TRBJ2-1; 7 bases align to TRBD2. Germline V gene data show CDR1 as SGHTA and CDR2 as FQGTGA. The CDR3 is 14 residues long.

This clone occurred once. CDR3 in DNA: TGTGCCAGCAGCCCTGGGACAGCTGTTGTCAACACCGGGGAGCTGTTTTTT. Translating it yields CASSPGTAVVNTGELFF. The rearrangement joins TRBV13 to TRBJ2-2, with 7 positions matching TRBD1. This CDR3 comprises 17 residues. Germline CDR1 PRHDT, CDR2 FYEKMQ (reference sequence). V lost 5 bases, J lost 2 bases, and 11 bases stayed unmatched.

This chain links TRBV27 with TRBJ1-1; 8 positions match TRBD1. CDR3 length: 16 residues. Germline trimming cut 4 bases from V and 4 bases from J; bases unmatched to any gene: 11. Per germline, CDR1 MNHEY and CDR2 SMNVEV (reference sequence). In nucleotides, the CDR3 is TGTGCCAGCAGTTCCGACAGGGGCCTCACACCCACTGAAGCTTTCTTT. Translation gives CASSSDRGLTPTEAFF.

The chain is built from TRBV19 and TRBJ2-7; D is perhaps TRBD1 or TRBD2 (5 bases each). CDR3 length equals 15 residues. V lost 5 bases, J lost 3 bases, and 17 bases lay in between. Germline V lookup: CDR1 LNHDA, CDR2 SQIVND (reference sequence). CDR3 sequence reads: CASSGTRGPLYEQYF. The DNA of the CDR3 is TGTGCCAGTAGTGGAACGAGGGGCCCCCTCTACGAGCAGTACTTC.

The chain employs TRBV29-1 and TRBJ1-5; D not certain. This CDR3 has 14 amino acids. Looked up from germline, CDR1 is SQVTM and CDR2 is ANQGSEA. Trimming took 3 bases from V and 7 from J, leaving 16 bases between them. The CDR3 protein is CSVDHLGSGQPQHF. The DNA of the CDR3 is TGCAGCGTTGATCACCTGGGGTCTGGCCAGCCCCAGCATTTT. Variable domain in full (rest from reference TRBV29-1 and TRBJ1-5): SAVISQKPSRDICQRGTSLTIQCQVDSQVTMMFWYRQQPGQSLTLIATANQGSEATYESGFVIDKFPISRPNLTFSTLTVSNMSPEDSSIYLCSVDHLGSGQPQHFGDGTRLSIL.

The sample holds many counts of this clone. Here the CDR3 DNA reads TGCGCCAGCAGTATCGACAGGTCCAACACTGAAGCTTTCTTT. Encoded protein: CASSIDRSNTEAFF. The rearrangement links TRBV23-1 to TRBJ1-1; D perhaps matches TRBD1 (6 bases). TRBV23-1 is marked as an open reading frame, function uncertain. This CDR3 spans 14 amino acids. With 5 bases removed from V and 2 bases from J, the gap between germline ends came to 12 bases.

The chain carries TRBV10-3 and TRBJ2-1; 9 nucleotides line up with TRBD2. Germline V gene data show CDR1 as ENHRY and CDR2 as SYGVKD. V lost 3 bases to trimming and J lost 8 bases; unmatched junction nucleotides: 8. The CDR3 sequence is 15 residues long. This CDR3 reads CAISDGGRASDEQFF. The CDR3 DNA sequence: TGTGCCATCAGTGACGGCGGGAGGGCCAGCGATGAGCAGTTCTTC.

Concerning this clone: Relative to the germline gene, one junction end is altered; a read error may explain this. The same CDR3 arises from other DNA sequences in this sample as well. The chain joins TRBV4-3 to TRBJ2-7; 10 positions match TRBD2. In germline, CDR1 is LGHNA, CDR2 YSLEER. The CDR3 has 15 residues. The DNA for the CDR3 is TGCGCCAGCAGCCAGGGGACTAGCGTCGCCTATGAGCAGTACTTC. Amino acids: CASSQGTSVAYEQYF.

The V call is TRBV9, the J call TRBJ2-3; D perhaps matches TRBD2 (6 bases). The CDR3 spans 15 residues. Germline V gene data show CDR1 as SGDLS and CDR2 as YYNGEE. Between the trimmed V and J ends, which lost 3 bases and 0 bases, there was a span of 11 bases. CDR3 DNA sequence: TGTGCCAGCAGCGCGGGACTTACTAGCACAGATACGCAGTATTTT. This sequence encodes CASSAGLTSTDTQYF.

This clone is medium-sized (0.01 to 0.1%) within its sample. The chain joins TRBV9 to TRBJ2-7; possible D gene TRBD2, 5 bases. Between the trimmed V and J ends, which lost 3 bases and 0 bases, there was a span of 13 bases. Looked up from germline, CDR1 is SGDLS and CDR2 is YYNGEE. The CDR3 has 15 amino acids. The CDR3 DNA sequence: TGTGCCAGCAGCGCCGCCTCCAGCGGCTCCTACGAGCAGTACTTC. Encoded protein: CASSAASSGSYEQYF.

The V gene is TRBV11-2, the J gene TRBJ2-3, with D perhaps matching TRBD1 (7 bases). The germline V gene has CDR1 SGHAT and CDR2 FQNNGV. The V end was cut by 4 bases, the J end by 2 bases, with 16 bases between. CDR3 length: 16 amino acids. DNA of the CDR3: TGTGCCAGCAGCTCGTGGGGGGACAGACTCACAGATACGCAGTATTTT. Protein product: CASSSWGDRLTDTQYF.

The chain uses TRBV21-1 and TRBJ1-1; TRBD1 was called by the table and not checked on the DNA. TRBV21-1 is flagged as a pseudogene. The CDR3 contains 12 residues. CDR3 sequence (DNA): TGTGCCAGCATAGCAGGGGGCACTGAAGCTTTCTTT. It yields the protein CASIAGGTEAFF.

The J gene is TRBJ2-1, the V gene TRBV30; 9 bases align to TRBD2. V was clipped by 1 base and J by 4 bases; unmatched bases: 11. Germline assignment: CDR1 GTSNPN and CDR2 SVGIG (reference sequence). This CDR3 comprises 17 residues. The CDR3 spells CAWSGEVGAGGYNEQFF. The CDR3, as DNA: TGTGCCTGGAGTGGAGAGGTCGGGGCGGGAGGGTACAATGAGCAGTTCTTC.

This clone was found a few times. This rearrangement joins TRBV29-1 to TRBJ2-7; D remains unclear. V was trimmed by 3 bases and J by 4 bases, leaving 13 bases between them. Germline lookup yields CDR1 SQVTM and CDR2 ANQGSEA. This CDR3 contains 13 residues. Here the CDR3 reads CSVEGPIPYEQYF. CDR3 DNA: TGCAGCGTTGAGGGTCCTATACCATACGAGCAGTACTTC.

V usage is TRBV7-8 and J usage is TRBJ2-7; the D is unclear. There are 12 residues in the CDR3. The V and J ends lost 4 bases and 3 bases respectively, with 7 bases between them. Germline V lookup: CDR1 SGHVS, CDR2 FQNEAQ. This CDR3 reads CASSSLLYEQYF. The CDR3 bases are TGTGCCAGCAGCTCCCTACTCTACGAGCAGTACTTC.

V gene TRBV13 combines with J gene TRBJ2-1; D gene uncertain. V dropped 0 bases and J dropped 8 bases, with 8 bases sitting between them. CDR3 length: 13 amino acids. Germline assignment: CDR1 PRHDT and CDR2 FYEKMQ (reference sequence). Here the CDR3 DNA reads TGTGCCAGCAGCTTAGGCCGTGGGTATGAGCAGTTCTTC. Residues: CASSLGRGYEQFF.

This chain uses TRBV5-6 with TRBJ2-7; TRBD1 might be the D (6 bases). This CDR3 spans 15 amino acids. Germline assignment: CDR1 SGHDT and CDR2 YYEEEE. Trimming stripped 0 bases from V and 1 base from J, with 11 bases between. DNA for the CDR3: TGTGCCAGCAGCTTGGGCTGGACAGATTCCTACGAGCAGTACTTC. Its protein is CASSLGWTDSYEQYF.

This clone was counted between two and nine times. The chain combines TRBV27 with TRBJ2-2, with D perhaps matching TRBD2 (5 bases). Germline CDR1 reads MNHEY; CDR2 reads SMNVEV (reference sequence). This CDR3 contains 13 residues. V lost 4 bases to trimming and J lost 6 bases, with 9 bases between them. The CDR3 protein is CASSSSSPGELFF. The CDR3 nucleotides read TGTGCCAGCAGTTCTAGCAGCCCCGGGGAGCTGTTTTTT.

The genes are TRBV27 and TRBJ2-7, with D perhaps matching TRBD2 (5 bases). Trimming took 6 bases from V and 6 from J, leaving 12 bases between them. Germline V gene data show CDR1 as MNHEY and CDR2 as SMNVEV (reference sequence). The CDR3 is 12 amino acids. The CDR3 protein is CASRDTRGEQYF. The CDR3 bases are TGTGCCAGCAGAGACACCCGGGGCGAGCAGTACTTC.

This chain's CDR3 is CASSELADSYEQYF. CDR3 in DNA: TGTGCCAGCAGTGAGCTAGCGGATTCCTACGAGCAGTACTTC. The chain recombines TRBV2 with TRBJ2-7; 7 bases line up with TRBD2. Trimming cost V 3 bases and J 1 base; bases outside gene matches: 3. Per the germline V gene, CDR1 is SNHLY and CDR2 is FYNNEI. This CDR3 spans 14 amino acids.

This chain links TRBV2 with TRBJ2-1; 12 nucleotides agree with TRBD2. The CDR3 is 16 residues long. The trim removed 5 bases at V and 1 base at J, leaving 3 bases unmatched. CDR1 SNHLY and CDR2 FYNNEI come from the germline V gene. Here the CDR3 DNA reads TGTGCCAGCAGTTTGACTAGCGGGGGATCCTACAATGAGCAGTTCTTC. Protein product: CASSLTSGGSYNEQFF.

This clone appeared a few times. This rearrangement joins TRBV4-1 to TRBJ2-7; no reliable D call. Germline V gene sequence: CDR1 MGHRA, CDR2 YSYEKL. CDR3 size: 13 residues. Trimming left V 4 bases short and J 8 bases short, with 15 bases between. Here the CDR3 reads CASSPISGAKQYF. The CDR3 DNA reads TGCGCCAGCAGCCCCATCTCTGGTGCCAAGCAGTACTTC.

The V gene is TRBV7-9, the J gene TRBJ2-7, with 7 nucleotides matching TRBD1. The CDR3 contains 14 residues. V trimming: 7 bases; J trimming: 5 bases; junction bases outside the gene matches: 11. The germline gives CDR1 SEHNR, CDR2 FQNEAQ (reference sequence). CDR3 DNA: TGTGCCAGCATCCCTCGGGACAGACTTAACGAGCAGTACTTC. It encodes CASIPRDRLNEQYF. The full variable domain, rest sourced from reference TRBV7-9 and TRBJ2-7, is DTGVSQNPRHKITKRGQNVTFRCDPISEHNRLYWYRQTLGQGPEFLTYFQNEAQLEKSRLLSDRFSAERPKGSFSTLEIQRTEQGDSAMYLCASIPRDRLNEQYFGPGTRLTVT.

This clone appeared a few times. The CDR3 sequence is CASSLSPRPISTDTQYF. CDR3 sequence (DNA): TGTGCCAGCAGCTTAAGCCCTAGACCGATAAGCACAGATACGCAGTATTTT. The rearrangement uses TRBV7-8 and TRBJ2-3; unclear D gene. This CDR3 has 17 amino acids. Trimming took 2 bases from V and 0 from J, leaving 15 bases between them. Germline V CDR1 and CDR2: SGHVS, FQNEAQ.

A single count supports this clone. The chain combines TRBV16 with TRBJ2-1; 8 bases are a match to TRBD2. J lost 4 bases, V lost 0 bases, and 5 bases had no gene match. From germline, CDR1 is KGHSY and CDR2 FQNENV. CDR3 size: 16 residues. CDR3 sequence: CASSQSLAGLYNEQFF. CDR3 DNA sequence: TGTGCCAGCAGCCAATCGTTAGCGGGGTTATACAATGAGCAGTTCTTC.

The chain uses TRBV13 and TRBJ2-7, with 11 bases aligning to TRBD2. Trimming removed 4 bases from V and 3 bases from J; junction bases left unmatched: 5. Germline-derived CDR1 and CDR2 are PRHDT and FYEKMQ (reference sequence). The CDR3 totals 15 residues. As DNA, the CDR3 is TGTGCCAGCAGCTCCACTAGCGGGAGAAGCTACGAGCAGTACTTC. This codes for CASSSTSGRSYEQYF.

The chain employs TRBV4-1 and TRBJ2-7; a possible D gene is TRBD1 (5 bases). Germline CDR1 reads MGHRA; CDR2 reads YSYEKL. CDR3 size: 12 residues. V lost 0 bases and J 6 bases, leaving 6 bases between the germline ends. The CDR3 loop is CASSQDRGEQYF. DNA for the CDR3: TGCGCCAGCAGCCAAGATAGGGGCGAGCAGTACTTC.

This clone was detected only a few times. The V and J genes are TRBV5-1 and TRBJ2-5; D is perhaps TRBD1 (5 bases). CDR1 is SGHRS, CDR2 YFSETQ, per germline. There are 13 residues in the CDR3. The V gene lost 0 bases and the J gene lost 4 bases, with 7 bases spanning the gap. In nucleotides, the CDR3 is TGCGCCAGCAGCTTGGGACAGCGAGAGACCCAGTACTTC. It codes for CASSLGQRETQYF. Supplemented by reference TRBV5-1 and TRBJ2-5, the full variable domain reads KAGVTQTPRYLIKTRGQQVTLSCSPISGHRSVSWYQQTPGQGLQFLFEYFSETQRNKGNFPGRFSGRQFSNSRSEMNVSTLELGDSALYLCASSLGQRETQYFGPGTRLLVL.